Following are 27 T cell receptor beta chains from one sample sequenced in a study of regulatory T cells in long-lasting Graves disease. Specified time point: newly diagnosed GD, antithyroid drugs for less than 3 months. PBMCs provided the RNA from which the TCR library was made. The TCR beta library used iRepertoire HTBI primers with Arm-PCR amplification of CDR3. TCRdb independently ran MiXCR on the multiplex PCR reads; one entry per CDR3 protein. The sample records some 320,000 distinct CDR3 sequences, about 20% being singletons. The sample consisted of peripheral blood mononuclear cells (PBMCs), taken at new diagnosis, from a patient treated with antithyroid drugs. The receptors were sampled from a female donor with Graves disease.

This rearrangement joins TRBV19 to TRBJ2-7, with a possible D match to TRBD1 (5 bases). V lost 8 bases to trimming and J lost 5 bases, with 10 bases between them. CDR1 and CDR2 from the germline V gene are LNHDA and SQIVND (reference sequence). The CDR3 runs 11 residues. The DNA of the CDR3 is TGTGCCAGTGGGGTGGGGCACGAGCAGTACTTC. Its translation is CASGVGHEQYF.

A remark on this clonotype: A much larger clone lies a single base off, so this may be a read error. CDR3 protein: CASGRTGGANEKLFF. The CDR3 DNA reads TGTGCCAGCGGTAGGACAGGGGGCGCGAATGAAAAACTGTTTTTT. The genes are TRBV6-1 and TRBJ1-4, with TRBD1 matching over 11 bases. The CDR3 contains 15 residues. The ends lost 8 bases at V and 5 bases at J; junction bases unmatched: 7. The germline V gene encodes CDR1 MNHNS and CDR2 SASEGT.

CDR3 loop: CASSTGLAGLSYEQYF. Written as DNA, the CDR3 is TGTGCCAGCAGTACAGGACTAGCGGGCCTTTCCTACGAGCAGTACTTC. The chain joins TRBV6-1 to TRBJ2-7; 11 bases align to TRBD2. Germline V gene lookup returns CDR1 MNHNS and CDR2 SASEGT. J was trimmed by 1 base and V by 5 bases; bases with no gene match: 7. The CDR3 totals 16 residues.

This clonotype has more than one count but fewer than ten. The rearrangement links TRBV19 to TRBJ2-5; 9 positions match TRBD2. V dropped 3 bases and J dropped 4; count of bases not matched to a gene: 9. CDR3 length: 16 amino acids. Germline V gives CDR1 LNHDA, CDR2 SQIVND (reference sequence). DNA for the CDR3: TGTGCCAGTAGTATTAGGGGGGCGGGAGGGGGAGAGACCCAGTACTTC. Encoded protein: CASSIRGAGGGETQYF.

V gene TRBV6-1 combines with J gene TRBJ1-5, with D possibly TRBD1 on 6 matching bases. From germline, CDR1 is MNHNS and CDR2 SASEGT. Between the trimmed V and J ends, which lost 1 base and 4 bases, there was a span of 14 bases. The CDR3 extends over 16 amino acids. CDR3 region: CASSEGLDSRNQPQHF. The CDR3 DNA reads as TGTGCCAGCAGTGAAGGGCTGGACAGCCGTAATCAGCCCCAGCATTTT.

The rearrangement uses TRBV7-9 and TRBJ2-1, with 9 bases that match TRBD2. The V gene end was trimmed by 5 bases and the J gene end by 3 bases; junction bases not matched to a gene: 14. CDR3 length: 18 amino acids. The germline CDR1 and CDR2 sequences are SEHNR and FQNEAQ (reference sequence). The CDR3 loop is CASSLRGGASGNYNEQFF. CDR3 coding DNA: TGTGCCAGCAGCCTTCGGGGGGGGGCTAGCGGGAACTACAATGAGCAGTTCTTC.

This clonotype was seen only a few times. The rearrangement joins TRBV7-9 to TRBJ2-7; a possible D gene is TRBD2 (6 bases). There are 14 residues in the CDR3. Germline assignment: CDR1 SEHNR and CDR2 FQNEAQ (reference sequence). V lost 8 bases and J 7 bases, leaving 21 bases between the germline ends. CDR3 bases: TGTGCCAGCCTTGCTGCGGGACCCCGGGGAGAGCAGTACTTC. Translated, it gives CASLAAGPRGEQYF.

This clonotype was observed at least ten times. The V gene is TRBV6-2 or TRBV6-3, the J gene TRBJ2-5; 8 bases are shared with TRBD2. With V trimmed by 5 bases and J by 5 bases, 10 bases remained unmatched. The CDR3 covers 15 residues. Germline V gene lookup returns CDR1 MNHEY and CDR2 SVGEGT. DNA of the CDR3: TGTGCCAGCAGTACTCAAGCGGGAGTGTACGAGACCCAGTACTTC. It yields the protein CASSTQAGVYETQYF.

This clonotype was found many times. The rearrangement links TRBV6-1 to TRBJ2-7; D might be TRBD2 (6 bases). The CDR3 is made up of 14 amino acids. Germline CDR1 MNHNS, CDR2 SASEGT. Trimming cost V 5 bases and J 7 bases, with 18 bases left between them. CDR3 region: CASSLVAARGEQYF. The CDR3 DNA is TGTGCCAGCAGTCTAGTAGCGGCTCGCGGGGAGCAGTACTTC.

This rearrangement joins TRBV20-1 to TRBJ1-4; D may be TRBD1 (6 bases). The CDR3 sequence is 15 residues long. The germline gives CDR1 DFQATT, CDR2 SNEGSKA (reference sequence). V gave up 3 bases and J gave up 3 bases, with 14 bases separating them. For the CDR3, the DNA is TGCAGTGCTAGGAACTGGGGGGCGGCTAATGAAAAACTGTTTTTT. Translation gives CSARNWGAANEKLFF.

This clonotype was counted a few times. The chain couples TRBV29-1 to TRBJ2-7, with D unclear. The CDR3 spans 13 residues. V was cut by 8 bases and J by 5 bases, with 19 bases left in between. Germline CDR1 SQVTM, CDR2 ANQGSEA. The CDR3 protein is CSTLGRASDEQYF. For the CDR3, the DNA is TGCAGCACCCTCGGACGGGCCTCTGACGAGCAGTACTTC.

On this clonotype: A read error may account for a junction end that differs from germline. V is TRBV4-1 and J is TRBJ1-1, with TRBD1 matching over 8 bases. Germline CDR1 MGHRA, CDR2 YSYEKL. The CDR3 is 14 amino acids. CDR3 nucleotides: TGCGCCAGCAGCCAAGTACGGACAGGGACTGAAGCTCTCTTT. Its protein is CASSQVRTGTEALF.

With respect to this clonotype: A read error is possible here, since a much larger clone lies one base away. The chain uses TRBV27 and TRBJ2-5; tentative D call: TRBD2 (6 bases). Looked up from germline, CDR1 is MNHEY and CDR2 is SMNVEV (reference sequence). The CDR3 has 14 residues. CDR3 in DNA: TGTGCCTGCAGAAGCGGGTCAGGGCGAGAGACCCAGTACTTC. Translated, it gives CACRSGSGRETQYF.

This clonotype was detected ten times or more. The genes are TRBV28 and TRBJ2-1; TRBD2 matches 8 bases. The CDR3 has 16 residues. The germline CDR1 and CDR2 sequences are MDHEN and SYDVKM. Trimming cost V 1 base and J 4 bases; bases outside gene matches: 6. The CDR3 coding sequence is TGTGCCAGCAGTTTATCGGGTAGCGGGGTATACAATGAGCAGTTCTTC. Protein product: CASSLSGSGVYNEQFF.

This clonotype has at least ten counts. The rearrangement uses TRBV2 and TRBJ2-1; D ambiguous. Germline V CDR1 and CDR2: SNHLY, FYNNEI. Deletions cut 6 bases from V and 6 bases from J, with 3 bases between. The CDR3 contains 10 residues. DNA of the CDR3: TGTGCCAGCAGGAGCAATGAGCAGTTCTTC. Amino acids: CASRSNEQFF.

This clonotype came up many times. The chain uses TRBV18 and TRBJ1-1; no reliable D call. Germline V gene lookup returns CDR1 KGHSH and CDR2 LQKENI. The CDR3 is 13 residues long. The V gene lost 3 bases and the J gene lost 7 bases, with 12 bases spanning the gap. DNA of the CDR3: TGTGCCAGCTCACCGGAATCGGGTAGTGAAGCTTTCTTT. This codes for CASSPESGSEAFF. The full variable domain, completed using reference TRBV18 and TRBJ1-1, is NAGVMQNPRHLVRRRGQEARLRCSPMKGHSHVYWYRQLPEEGLKFMVYLQKENIIDESGMPKERFSAEFPKEGPSILRIQQVVRGDSAAYFCASSPESGSEAFFGQGTRLTVV.

This clonotype was seen a few times. In DNA form, the CDR3 reads TGCAGTGCTAGAGATCCTGGGAGGGAGACCCAGTACTTC. Its translation: CSARDPGRETQYF. The chain employs TRBV20-1 and TRBJ2-5; a weak D match, TRBD2 (6 bases). This CDR3 comprises 13 residues. The germline V gene has CDR1 DFQATT and CDR2 SNEGSKA (reference sequence). V shed 0 bases and J shed 5 bases, with 10 bases lying between them.

This clonotype was found many times. The chain joins TRBV20-1 to TRBJ1-2; TRBD1 is a possible D gene (5 bases). The germline V gene has CDR1 DFQATT and CDR2 SNEGSKA (reference sequence). The CDR3 sequence is 13 residues long. The V end was cut by 6 bases, the J end by 2 bases, with 13 bases between. Written as DNA, the CDR3 is TGCAGTGCGACGACGACAGAGAACTATGGCTACACCTTC. Protein sequence: CSATTTENYGYTF.

This clonotype has at least ten counts. The chain uses TRBV2 and TRBJ2-7, with D possibly matching TRBD1 (6 bases). Trimming stripped 11 bases from V and 2 bases from J, with 13 bases between. Germline V gene sequence: CDR1 SNHLY, CDR2 FYNNEI. This CDR3 is built from 12 residues. The CDR3 DNA sequence: TGTGCCGGATACAGGGACCCCTACGAGCAGTACTTC. Protein: CAGYRDPYEQYF.

The chain employs TRBV5-1 and TRBJ2-2; D is perhaps TRBD1 (6 bases). The CDR3 length is 15 residues. The V end was cut by 5 bases, the J end by 1 base, with 12 bases between. CDR1 is SGHRS, CDR2 YFSETQ, per germline. CDR3 bases: TGCGCCAGCAGTGGTCAGGGACAGAACACCGGGGAGCTGTTTTTT. Translating it yields CASSGQGQNTGELFF.

This clonotype has ten or more counts. The rearrangement joins TRBV6-5 to TRBJ1-2; TRBD1 matches 9 bases. The CDR3 loop spans 18 amino acids. Trimming took 0 bases from V and 7 from J; bases not matched to a gene: 15. Germline V gene lookup returns CDR1 MNHEY and CDR2 SVGAGI. The CDR3 sequence is CASSYSGPQGAGVGGYTF. DNA of the CDR3: TGTGCCAGCAGTTACTCGGGTCCACAGGGGGCGGGAGTAGGTGGCTACACCTTC.

The sample holds many counts of this clonotype. The V gene is TRBV20-1, the J gene TRBJ2-2; unclear D gene. Germline V gene lookup returns CDR1 DFQATT and CDR2 SNEGSKA (reference sequence). The CDR3 totals 16 residues. Trimming pared 0 bases from V and 5 bases from J, leaving 16 bases between. This CDR3 reads CSARDTSWGRTGELFF. The CDR3 DNA reads as TGCAGTGCTAGAGATACTTCTTGGGGTCGAACCGGGGAGCTGTTTTTT.

The rearrangement joins TRBV29-1 to TRBJ2-1; D perhaps matches TRBD1 (6 bases). V was pared by 8 bases and J by 4 bases, with 15 bases between. Germline V gives CDR1 SQVTM, CDR2 ANQGSEA. The CDR3 length is 13 residues. The chain's CDR3 is CSYRGQTYNEQFF. The CDR3 DNA reads as TGCAGCTACCGCGGACAGACTTACAATGAGCAGTTCTTC.

Ten or more counts support this clonotype. The genes are TRBV11-2 and TRBJ2-7; D remains ambiguous. The CDR3 length is 14 residues. Germline lookup yields CDR1 SGHAT and CDR2 FQNNGV. Trimming removed 0 bases at V and 8 bases at J, with 14 bases between. This CDR3 is CASSLDQRVWQQYF. The CDR3 DNA is TGTGCCAGCAGCTTAGATCAACGGGTTTGGCAGCAGTACTTC. The variable domain in full, with the rest retrieved from reference TRBV11-2 and TRBJ2-7, is EAGVAQSPRYKIIEKRQSVAFWCNPISGHATLYWYQQILGQGPKLLIQFQNNGVVDDSQLPKDRFSAERLKGVDSTLKIQPAKLEDSAVYLCASSLDQRVWQQYFGPGTRLTVT.

The gene calls are TRBV5-1 and TRBJ2-1; 8 bases fit TRBD2. The CDR3 is 11 residues long. V shed 2 bases, J shed 12 bases, and the junction held 1 base outside the gene matches. Germline loops: CDR1 SGHRS, CDR2 YFSETQ. CDR3 bases: TGCGCCAGCAGCTTCGGGGGGGTGCAGTTCTTC. As protein: CASSFGGVQFF.

This clonotype has ten or more counts. This rearrangement joins TRBV12-3 or TRBV12-4 to TRBJ2-5; 8 bases match TRBD1. The CDR3 is made up of 16 amino acids. J gave up 1 base and V 5 bases, and 9 bases lay outside the gene matches. In DNA form, the CDR3 reads TGTGCCAGCAGTCAATATACGGGACAGGTCCAAGAGACCCAGTACTTC. It is translated as CASSQYTGQVQETQYF.

In nucleotides, the CDR3 is TGCGCCAGCAGCGAAAAGGGACAGGGGTCTGCCGGGGAGCTGTTTTTT. This codes for CASSEKGQGSAGELFF. This sequence joins TRBV10-1 and TRBJ2-2; TRBD1 matches at 10 bases. The ends lost 6 bases at V and 6 bases at J; junction bases unmatched: 10. Germline-derived CDR1 and CDR2 are WNHNN and SYGVQD (reference sequence). CDR3 size: 16 residues.